What follows describes a single T cell receptor (beta chain). Its target is unknown. This record comes from a study of beta chain features in type 1 diabetes. The V and J ends lost 4 bases and 7 bases respectively, with 4 bases between them. The CDR3 contains 11 residues. CDR1 and CDR2 from the germline V gene are MNHEY and SVGAGI. Expressed TCRB transcripts got sequenced, as all isolated RNA was reverse transcribed. Samples of naive, central memory and regulatory T cells yielded a mean of about 3.5 million reads. Repertoires were generated with immunoSEQ multiplex PCR, while TCRdb's copy carries only in-frame clones and drops some. The table has 400,000 to 500,000 clones, approximately 15% seen once. Findings of the study overall: Amplification by PCR could prefer shorter templates, with the same effect in patients and controls. Any HLA effect on TCRB rearrangement was left unresolved by small sub-analyses.

This clonotype was obtained from a young man in good health. The sequenced sample consisted of naive CD4+ T cells from blood. The chain joins TRBV6-5 to TRBJ1-4; D is ambiguous. CDR3 nucleotide sequence: TGTGCCAGCAGTTTGGGTGAAAAACTGTTTTTT. This sequence encodes CASSLGEKLFF.